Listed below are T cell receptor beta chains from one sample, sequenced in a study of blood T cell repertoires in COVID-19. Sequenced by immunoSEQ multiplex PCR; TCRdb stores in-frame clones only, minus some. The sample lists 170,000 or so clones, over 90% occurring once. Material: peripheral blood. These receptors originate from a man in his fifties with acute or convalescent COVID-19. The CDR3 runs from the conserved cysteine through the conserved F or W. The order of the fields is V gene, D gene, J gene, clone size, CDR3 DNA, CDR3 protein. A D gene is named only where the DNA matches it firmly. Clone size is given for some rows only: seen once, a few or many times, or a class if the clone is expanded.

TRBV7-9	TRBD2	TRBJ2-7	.	TGTGCCAGCAGCTTCCGGACTAGCGGGGGATCCTTTGAGCAGTACTTC	CASSFRTSGGSFEQYF
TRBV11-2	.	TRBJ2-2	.	TGTGCCAGCAGCTTTTCGTACCAGACAGGCAGGAACACCGGGGAGCTGTTTTTT	CASSFSYQTGRNTGELFF
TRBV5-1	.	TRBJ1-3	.	TGCGCCAGCAGCGTGAACCAGGGGCCCGGAAACACCATATATTTT	CASSVNQGPGNTIYF
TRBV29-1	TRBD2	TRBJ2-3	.	TGCAGCGCCTCCGGGACTAGCCCCGATACGCAGTATTTT	CSASGTSPDTQYF
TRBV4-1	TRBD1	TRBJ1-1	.	TGCGCCAGCAGCCCCCAGGGGGGAAGGGGACTGGGCACTGAAGCTTTCTTT	CASSPQGGRGLGTEAFF
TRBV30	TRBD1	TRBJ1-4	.	TGTGCCTGGGGACCTGGGACAGGGGGTGCGGAAAAACTGTTTTTT	CAWGPGTGGAEKLFF
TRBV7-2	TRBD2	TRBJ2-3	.	TGTGCCAGCAGCTTAGAGGGAGCGGGGGGGTATACGCAGTATTTT	CASSLEGAGGYTQYF
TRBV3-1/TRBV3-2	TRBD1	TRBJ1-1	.	TGTGCCAGCAGCCATCCTAGACAGGGCGGCACTGAAGCTTTCTTT	CASSHPRQGGTEAFF
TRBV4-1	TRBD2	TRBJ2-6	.	TGCGCCAGCAGCCAAGATTCTGGACTAGCGGGACCTGGGGCCAACGTCCTGACTTTC	CASSQDSGLAGPGANVLTF
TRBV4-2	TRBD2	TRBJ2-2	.	TGTGCCAGCCTCCCCGGGACTAGGAACACCGGGGAGCTGTTTTTT	CASLPGTRNTGELFF
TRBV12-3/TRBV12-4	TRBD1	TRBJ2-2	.	TGTGCCACCAGGGGGAGCGGGGAGCTGTTTTTT	CATRGSGELFF
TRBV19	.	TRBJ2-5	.	TGTGCCAGTAGTATAGACGAGGGGGTGGAGACCCAGTACTTC	CASSIDEGVETQYF
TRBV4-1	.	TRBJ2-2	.	TGCGCCAGCAGCCAAGATCCGGGGATCGGGGAGCTGTTTTTT	CASSQDPGIGELFF
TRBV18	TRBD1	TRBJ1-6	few	TGTGCCAGCTCATCCACGACAGGGGACTATTCACCCCTCCACTTT	CASSSTTGDYSPLHF
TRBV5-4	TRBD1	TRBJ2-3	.	TGTGCCAGCAGCCCTGGACAGGGTGTAGATACGCAGTATTTT	CASSPGQGVDTQYF
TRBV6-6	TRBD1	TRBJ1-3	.	TGTGCCAGCAGTCGGGACAGGGCCTACGGAAACACCATATATTTT	CASSRDRAYGNTIYF
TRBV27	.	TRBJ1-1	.	TGTGCCAGCAGGAAGGGGGGGGCGGTCTTTGAAGCTTTCTTT	CASRKGGAVFEAFF
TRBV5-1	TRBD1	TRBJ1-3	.	TGCGCCAGCAGCCTGGACAGGCCCTCTGGAAACACCATATATTTT	CASSLDRPSGNTIYF
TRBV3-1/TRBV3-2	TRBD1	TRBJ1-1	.	TGTGCCAGCAGCCAAGACTGGGCAACAGGGGGCGCGGGGACTGAAGCTTTCTTT	CASSQDWATGGAGTEAFF
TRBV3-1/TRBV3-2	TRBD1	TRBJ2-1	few	TGTGCCAGCAGCCAAGATTTAGGGACAGGGCTATCCTACAATGAGCAGTTCTTC	CASSQDLGTGLSYNEQFF
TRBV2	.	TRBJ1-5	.	TGTGCCAGCAGCCCAAAGGGGGGGGCCAATCAGCCCCAGCATTTT	CASSPKGGANQPQHF
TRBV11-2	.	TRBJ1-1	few	TGTGCCAGCAGCCTAACCTGGGGCCAGATTAACACTGAAGCTTTCTTT	CASSLTWGQINTEAFF
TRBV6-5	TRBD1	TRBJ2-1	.	TGTGCCAGCAGCACGGCCCGGACAGGGGTGGATGAGCAGTTCTTC	CASSTARTGVDEQFF
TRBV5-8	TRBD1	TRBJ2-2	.	TGTGCCAGCAGCTTGGAACGCGGGACAGGGAACACCGGGGAGCTGTTTTTT	CASSLERGTGNTGELFF
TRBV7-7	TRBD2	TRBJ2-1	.	TGTGCCAGCAGCTTAGAGGTTGCGGGAGGGCCAGTCAATGAGCAGTTCTTC	CASSLEVAGGPVNEQFF
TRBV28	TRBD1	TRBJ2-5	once	TGTGCCAGCATTCCTACCGGGACAGGGTACCAAGAGACCCAGTACTTC	CASIPTGTGYQETQYF
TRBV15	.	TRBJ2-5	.	TGTGCCACCAGCAGAGATCCTGTTTCCCATCGCTACGAGACCCAGTACTTC	CATSRDPVSHRYETQYF
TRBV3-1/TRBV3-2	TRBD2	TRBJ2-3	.	TGTGCCAGCAGCACTCCTAGGACTAGCGGCGACACGCAGTATTTT	CASSTPRTSGDTQYF
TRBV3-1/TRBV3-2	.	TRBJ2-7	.	TGTGCCAGCAGCCGCGACCCTTCTTCCCGGGGAGCCTACGAGCAGTACTTC	CASSRDPSSRGAYEQYF
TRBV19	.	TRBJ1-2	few	TGTGCCAGTAGCACGTCTGATTCCCTGAGAAACTATGGCTACACCTTC	CASSTSDSLRNYGYTF
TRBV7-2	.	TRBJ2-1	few	TGTGCCAGCAGCCAAGAGTCAAGCCCGCCGTCGTCTCATGAGCAGTTCTTC	CASSQESSPPSSHEQFF
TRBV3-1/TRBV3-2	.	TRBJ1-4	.	TGTGCCAGCAGCCAAGATCGGGGGGGCAAACTGTTTTTT	CASSQDRGGKLFF
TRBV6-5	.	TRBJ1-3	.	TGTGCCAGCAGAGACGGACACTCTGGAAACACCATATATTTT	CASRDGHSGNTIYF
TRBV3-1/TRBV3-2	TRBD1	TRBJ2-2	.	TGTGCCAGCAGGCGGACAGGTGGAGACACCGGGGAGCTGTTTTTT	CASRRTGGDTGELFF
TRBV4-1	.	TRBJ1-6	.	TGCGCCAGCAGCCAAGGTAGAGGAGCAGGGGCGTATAATTCACCCCTCCACTTT	CASSQGRGAGAYNSPLHF
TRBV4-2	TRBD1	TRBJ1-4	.	TGTGCCAGCAGCCAGGGGACAGGGGGGGAAAAACTGTTTTTT	CASSQGTGGEKLFF
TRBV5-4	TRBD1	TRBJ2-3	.	TGTGCCAGCAGCAACCGGGACAGGGGTTCAGATACGCAGTATTTT	CASSNRDRGSDTQYF
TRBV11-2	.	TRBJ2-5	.	TGTGCCAGCAGCTTAGCAGTTACGGCTAGCGATTACCAAGAGACCCAGTACTTC	CASSLAVTASDYQETQYF
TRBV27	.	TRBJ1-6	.	TGTGCCAGCAGTCTCTATGGTTCACCCCTCCACTTT	CASSLYGSPLHF
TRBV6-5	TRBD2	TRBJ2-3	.	TGTGCCAGCACATTTGCGGGAGAGAGAGCAGATACGCAGTATTTT	CASTFAGERADTQYF
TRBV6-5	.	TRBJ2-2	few	TGTGCCAGCAGCCCAACCGGGGAGCTGTTTTTT	CASSPTGELFF
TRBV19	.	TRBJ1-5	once	TGTGCCAGTAGTCAAGAACAGTTTAATCAGCCCCAGCATTTT	CASSQEQFNQPQHF
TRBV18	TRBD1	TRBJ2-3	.	TGTGCCAGCTCCCCAGGGGGCGGGAGCACAGATACGCAGTATTTT	CASSPGGGSTDTQYF
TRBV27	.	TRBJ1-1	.	TGTGCCAGCAGTTTAAGTGGGGCGAACACTGAAGCTTTCTTT	CASSLSGANTEAFF